Below are 9 T cell receptor beta chains sequenced from a single sample in a study of blood T cell repertoires in COVID-19. Sequenced by immunoSEQ multiplex PCR; TCRdb stores in-frame clones only, minus some. The sample has about 220,000 clones, approximately 84% seen once. Material for sequencing was PBMCs or T cells enriched from blood (not recorded which). These receptors were taken from a man aged 35-49 years who had recovered from COVID-19.

This clone was counted many times. This chain connects TRBV18 to TRBJ1-4; 7 nucleotides agree with TRBD1. The CDR3 loop spans 16 amino acids. From germline, CDR1 is KGHSH and CDR2 LQKENI. Trimming cost V 2 bases and J 8 bases; bases outside gene matches: 11. The chain's CDR3 is CASSPDRVQFGEKLFF. The CDR3 DNA reads TGTGCCAGCTCACCAGACAGGGTTCAGTTTGGAGAAAAACTGTTTTTT.

CDR3 nucleotide sequence: TGCGCCAGCAGCCAAGGGCCACGGGGGAGCTCCTACAATGAGCAGTTCTTC. Protein: CASSQGPRGSSYNEQFF. J is TRBJ2-1 and V is TRBV4-3; perhaps TRBD2 as D (6 bases). V lost 1 base and J lost 0, with 13 bases in between. The CDR3 loop spans 17 amino acids. CDR1 and CDR2 from the germline V gene are LGHNA and YSLEER.

The chain recombines TRBV12-3 or TRBV12-4 with TRBJ2-3; TRBD2 aligns across 7 bases. V was clipped by 7 bases and J by 5 bases; unmatched bases: 6. The CDR3 length is 13 residues. As DNA, the CDR3 is TGTGCCAGCACTCTGGCGGGGGAAGATACGCAGTATTTT. It codes for CASTLAGEDTQYF.

This chain connects TRBV7-8 to TRBJ2-6, with TRBD2 matching over 13 bases. The CDR3 sequence is 17 residues long. V was pared by 5 bases and J by 2 bases, with 3 bases of the junction left unmatched. Germline V gene data show CDR1 as SGHVS and CDR2 as FQNEAQ. CDR3: CASSRGLAGAGANVLTF. CDR3 nucleotides: TGTGCCAGCAGCCGCGGACTAGCGGGGGCTGGGGCCAACGTCCTGACTTTC.

This rearrangement joins TRBV2 to TRBJ1-1; D remains unclear. Between the trimmed V and J ends, which lost 11 bases and 6 bases, there was a span of 19 bases. This CDR3 spans 13 amino acids. Germline V gene data show CDR1 as SNHLY and CDR2 as FYNNEI. Here the CDR3 reads CAGAVLPDAEAFF. CDR3 sequence (DNA): TGTGCCGGAGCAGTGCTCCCCGATGCTGAAGCTTTCTTT.

This chain connects TRBV4-2 to TRBJ1-6, with 7 bases that match TRBD1. This CDR3 spans 17 amino acids. The J segment lost 9 bases and the V segment lost 2 bases, leaving 13 bases of the junction unmatched. Germline V gives CDR1 LGHNA, CDR2 YNFKEQ. The CDR3, as DNA: TGTGCCAGCAGCCAAACTCCCCCGGGACAGTGGAGTTCACCCCTCCACTTT. Amino acid sequence: CASSQTPPGQWSSPLHF.

Only one count was recorded for this clone. The chain is built from TRBV5-1 and TRBJ1-1; D is perhaps TRBD1 (6 bases). Between the trimmed V and J ends, which lost 4 bases and 3 bases, there was a span of 10 bases. The CDR3 sequence is 13 residues long. The V gene's germline CDR1 is SGHRS and CDR2 YFSETQ. Here the CDR3 DNA reads TGCGCCAGCAGCCAGGGGTGGGACACTGAAGCTTTCTTT. The encoded protein is CASSQGWDTEAFF.

This chain connects TRBV3-1 (or the pseudogene TRBV3-2) to TRBJ1-1; maybe TRBD1 (5 bases). Trimming stripped 5 bases from V and 2 bases from J, with 6 bases between. Germline CDR1 reads LGHDT; CDR2 reads YNNKEL (reference sequence). The CDR3 consists of 12 residues. CDR3 loop: CASSRGNTEAFF. In DNA form, the CDR3 reads TGTGCCAGCAGCAGGGGAAACACTGAAGCTTTCTTT.

This chain joins TRBV27 and TRBJ1-2, with D perhaps matching TRBD1 (6 bases). V dropped 8 bases and J dropped 8 bases, with 30 bases sitting between them. The V gene's germline CDR1 is MNHEY and CDR2 SMNVEV (reference sequence). This CDR3 contains 17 residues. The CDR3 reads CASLPWGQGRLRKGYTF. CDR3 bases: TGTGCCAGCCTCCCATGGGGGCAGGGCAGGCTCCGGAAAGGCTACACCTTC.